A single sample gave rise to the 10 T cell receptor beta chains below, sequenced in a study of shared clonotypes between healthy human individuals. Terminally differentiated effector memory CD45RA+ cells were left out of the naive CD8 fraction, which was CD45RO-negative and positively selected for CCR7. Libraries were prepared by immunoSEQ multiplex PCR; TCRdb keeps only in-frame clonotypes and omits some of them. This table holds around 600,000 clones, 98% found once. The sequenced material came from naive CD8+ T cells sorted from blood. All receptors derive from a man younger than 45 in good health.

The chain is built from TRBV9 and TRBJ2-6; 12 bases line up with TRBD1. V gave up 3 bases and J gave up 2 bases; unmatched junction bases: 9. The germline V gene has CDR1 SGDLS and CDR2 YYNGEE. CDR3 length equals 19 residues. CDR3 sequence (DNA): TGTGCCAGCAGCGGACCGGAGGGACAGGGGGCGGCTGGGGCCAACGTCCTGACTTTC. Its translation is CASSGPEGQGAAGANVLTF.

DNA of the CDR3: TGTGCCAGCAGCGTACCAGCTAGAGGTTTCCGAGGGGATACGCAGTATTTT. This translates into CASSVPARGFRGDTQYF. The chain has TRBV9 and TRBJ2-3, with D possibly being TRBD2 (5 bases). V lost 1 base to trimming and J lost 6 bases, with 21 bases between them. CDR1 and CDR2 from the germline V gene are SGDLS and YYNGEE. This CDR3 is 17 amino acids long.

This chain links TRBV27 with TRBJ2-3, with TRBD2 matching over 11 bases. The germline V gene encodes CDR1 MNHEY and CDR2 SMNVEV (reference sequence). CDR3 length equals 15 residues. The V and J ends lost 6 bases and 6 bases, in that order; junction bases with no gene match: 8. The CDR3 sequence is CASSSSLAGVDTQYF. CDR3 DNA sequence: TGTGCCAGCAGCAGCTCACTAGCGGGGGTGGATACGCAGTATTTT.

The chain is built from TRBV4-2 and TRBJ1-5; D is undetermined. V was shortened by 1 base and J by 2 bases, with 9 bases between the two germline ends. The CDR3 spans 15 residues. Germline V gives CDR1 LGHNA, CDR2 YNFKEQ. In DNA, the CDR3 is TGTGCCAGCAGCCAAGGGGCCGGGGGCAATCAGCCCCAGCATTTT. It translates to CASSQGAGGNQPQHF.

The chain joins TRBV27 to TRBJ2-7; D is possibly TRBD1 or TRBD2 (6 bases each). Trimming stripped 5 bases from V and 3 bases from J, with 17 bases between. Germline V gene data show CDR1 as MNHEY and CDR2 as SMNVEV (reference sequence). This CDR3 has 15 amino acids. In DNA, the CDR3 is TGTGCCAGCAGTCTAAGGGGGGATCGTGTCTACGAGCAGTACTTC. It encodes CASSLRGDRVYEQYF.

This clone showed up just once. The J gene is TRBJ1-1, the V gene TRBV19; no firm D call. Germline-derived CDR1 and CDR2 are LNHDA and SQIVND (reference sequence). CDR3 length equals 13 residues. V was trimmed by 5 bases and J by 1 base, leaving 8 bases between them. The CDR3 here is CASSYTANTEAFF. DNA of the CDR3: TGTGCCAGTAGTTATACGGCGAACACTGAAGCTTTCTTT.

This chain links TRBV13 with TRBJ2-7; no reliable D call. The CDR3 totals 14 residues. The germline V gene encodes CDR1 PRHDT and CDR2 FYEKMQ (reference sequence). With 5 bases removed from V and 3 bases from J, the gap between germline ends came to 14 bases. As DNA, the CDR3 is TGTGCCAGCAGCCCCGGGCGGTCAGACTACGAGCAGTACTTC. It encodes CASSPGRSDYEQYF.

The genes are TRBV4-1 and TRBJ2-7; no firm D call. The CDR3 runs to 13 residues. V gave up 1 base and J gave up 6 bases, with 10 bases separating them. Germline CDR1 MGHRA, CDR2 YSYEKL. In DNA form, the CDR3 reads TGCGCCAGCAGCCAAGGATTCTATGCCGAGCAGTACTTC. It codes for CASSQGFYAEQYF.

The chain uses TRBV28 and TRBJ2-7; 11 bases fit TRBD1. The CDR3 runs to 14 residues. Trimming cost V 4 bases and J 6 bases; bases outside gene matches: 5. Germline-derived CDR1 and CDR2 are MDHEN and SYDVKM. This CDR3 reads CASSYRTGGGEQYF. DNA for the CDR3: TGTGCCAGCAGTTACCGGACAGGGGGCGGCGAGCAGTACTTC.

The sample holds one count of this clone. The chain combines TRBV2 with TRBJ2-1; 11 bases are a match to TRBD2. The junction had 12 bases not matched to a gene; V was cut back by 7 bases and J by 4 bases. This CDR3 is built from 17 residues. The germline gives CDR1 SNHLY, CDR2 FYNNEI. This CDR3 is CASTLRLAGTVYNEQFF. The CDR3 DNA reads TGTGCCAGCACCCTGAGACTAGCGGGAACGGTTTACAATGAGCAGTTCTTC.